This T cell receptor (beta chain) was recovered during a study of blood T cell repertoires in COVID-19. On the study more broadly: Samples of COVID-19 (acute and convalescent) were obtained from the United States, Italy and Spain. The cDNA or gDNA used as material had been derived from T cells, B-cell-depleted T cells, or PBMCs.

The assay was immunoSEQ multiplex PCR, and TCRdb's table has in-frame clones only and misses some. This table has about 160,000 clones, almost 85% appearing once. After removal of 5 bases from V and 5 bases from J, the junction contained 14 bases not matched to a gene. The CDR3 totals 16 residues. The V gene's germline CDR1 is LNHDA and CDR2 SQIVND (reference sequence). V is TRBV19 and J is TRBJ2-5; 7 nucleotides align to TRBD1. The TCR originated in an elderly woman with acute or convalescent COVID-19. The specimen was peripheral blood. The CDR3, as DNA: TGTGCCAGTAGTCCTTCCGGCCAAGTCAGGGGGGAGACCCAGTACTTC. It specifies CASSPSGQVRGETQYF.